The clone carrying this T cell receptor (beta chain) has only a few counts. The antigen remains undetermined. This sample is drawn from a study of T-cell reconstitution after alpha-beta-depleted transplantation in children. During its preparation, the TCRbeta library received unique molecular identifiers. TCRdb analysed the PCR reads with MiXCR anew, one entry per CDR3 protein. The repertoire holds about a million distinct CDR3 sequences, with about 29% as singletons. V lost 4 bases to trimming and J lost 4 bases, with 9 bases between them. The CDR3 has 12 amino acids. Per the germline V gene, CDR1 is SQVTM and CDR2 is ANQGSEA. Study results and caveats: Counts and diversity of T cells one year after transplant came mostly from newly produced T cells.

The receptor was isolated from a boy less than two years old who had a stem cell transplant for SCID, so the T cells may come from the graft donor. The chain uses TRBV29-1 and TRBJ2-3; possible D gene TRBD2, 6 bases. Sample: PBMCs, mostly from graft donor cells, taken 360 days after TCRalphabeta/CD19-depleted stem cell transplant. As DNA, the CDR3 is TGCAGCGTTGGGGAGGTCGCAGATACGCAGTATTTT. Protein: CSVGEVADTQYF.